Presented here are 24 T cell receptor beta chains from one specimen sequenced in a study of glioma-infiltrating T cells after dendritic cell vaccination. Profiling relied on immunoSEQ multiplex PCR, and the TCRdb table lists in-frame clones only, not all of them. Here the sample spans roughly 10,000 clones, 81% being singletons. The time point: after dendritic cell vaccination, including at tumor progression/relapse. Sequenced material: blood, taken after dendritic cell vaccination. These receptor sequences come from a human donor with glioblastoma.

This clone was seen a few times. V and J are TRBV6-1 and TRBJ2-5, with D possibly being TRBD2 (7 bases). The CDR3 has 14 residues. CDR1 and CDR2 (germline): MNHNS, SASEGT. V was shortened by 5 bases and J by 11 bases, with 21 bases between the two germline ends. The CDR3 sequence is CASSLQGGALRQYF. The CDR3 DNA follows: TGTGCCAGCAGTCTACAAGGGGGGGCCTTAAGGCAGTACTTC.

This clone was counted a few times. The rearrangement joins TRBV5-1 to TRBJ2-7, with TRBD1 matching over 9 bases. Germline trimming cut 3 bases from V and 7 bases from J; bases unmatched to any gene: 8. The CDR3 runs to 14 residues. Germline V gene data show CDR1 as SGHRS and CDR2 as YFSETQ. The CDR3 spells CASSWVQGAGEQYF. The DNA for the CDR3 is TGCGCCAGCAGCTGGGTACAGGGGGCTGGGGAGCAGTACTTC. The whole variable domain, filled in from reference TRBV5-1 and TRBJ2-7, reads KAGVTQTPRYLIKTRGQQVTLSCSPISGHRSVSWYQQTPGQGLQFLFEYFSETQRNKGNFPGRFSGRQFSNSRSEMNVSTLELGDSALYLCASSWVQGAGEQYFGPGTRLTVT.

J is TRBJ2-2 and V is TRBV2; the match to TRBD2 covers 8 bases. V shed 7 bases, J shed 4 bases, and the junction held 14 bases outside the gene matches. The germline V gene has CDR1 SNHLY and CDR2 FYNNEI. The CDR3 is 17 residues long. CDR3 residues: CASNILGAGGSTGELFF. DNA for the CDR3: TGTGCCAGCAATATACTTGGGGCGGGAGGCTCCACCGGGGAGCTGTTTTTT.

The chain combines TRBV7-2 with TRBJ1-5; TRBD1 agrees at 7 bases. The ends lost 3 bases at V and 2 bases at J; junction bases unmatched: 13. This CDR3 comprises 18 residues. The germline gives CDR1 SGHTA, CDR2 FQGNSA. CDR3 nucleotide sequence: TGTGCCAGCAGCTTGCTCGGGACAGCGAATAATCGCAATCAGCCCCAGCATTTT. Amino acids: CASSLLGTANNRNQPQHF. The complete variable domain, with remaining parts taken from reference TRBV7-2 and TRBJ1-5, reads GAGVSQSPSNKVTEKGKDVELRCDPISGHTALYWYRQSLGQGLEFLIYFQGNSAPDKSGLPSDRFSAERTGGSVSTLTIQRTQQEDSAVYLCASSLLGTANNRNQPQHFGDGTRLSIL.

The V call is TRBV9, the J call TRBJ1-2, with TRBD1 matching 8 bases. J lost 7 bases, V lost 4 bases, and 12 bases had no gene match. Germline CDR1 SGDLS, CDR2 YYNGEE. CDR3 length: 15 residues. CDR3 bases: TGTGCCAGCAGCCCCGCTTTCGACAGGGGACCTGGCTACACCTTC. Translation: CASSPAFDRGPGYTF.

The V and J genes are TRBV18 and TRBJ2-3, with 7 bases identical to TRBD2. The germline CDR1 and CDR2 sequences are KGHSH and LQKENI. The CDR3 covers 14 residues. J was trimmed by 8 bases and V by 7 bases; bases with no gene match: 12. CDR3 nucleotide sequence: TGTGCCAGCTTTGAGCAGTCGCGGGGGAGTACGCAGTATTTT. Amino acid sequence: CASFEQSRGSTQYF.

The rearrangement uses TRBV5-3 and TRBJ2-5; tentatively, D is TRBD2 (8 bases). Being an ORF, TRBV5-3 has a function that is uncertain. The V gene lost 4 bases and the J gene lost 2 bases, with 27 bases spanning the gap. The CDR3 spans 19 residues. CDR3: CARSRREGLDRERQETQYF. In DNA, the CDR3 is TGTGCCAGAAGCCGACGGGAGGGGCTAGACAGGGAACGGCAAGAGACCCAGTACTTC.

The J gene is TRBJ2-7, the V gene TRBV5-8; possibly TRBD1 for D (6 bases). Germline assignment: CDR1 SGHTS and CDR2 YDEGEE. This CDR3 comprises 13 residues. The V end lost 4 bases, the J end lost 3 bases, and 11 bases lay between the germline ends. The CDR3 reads CASSKDSIYEQYF. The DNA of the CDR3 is TGTGCCAGCAGCAAGGACAGTATCTACGAGCAGTACTTC.

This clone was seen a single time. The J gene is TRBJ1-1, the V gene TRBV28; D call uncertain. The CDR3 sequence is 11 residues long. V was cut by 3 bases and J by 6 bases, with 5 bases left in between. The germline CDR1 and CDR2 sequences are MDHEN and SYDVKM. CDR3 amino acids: CASSFPSEAFF. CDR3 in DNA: TGTGCCAGCAGTTTTCCTTCTGAAGCTTTCTTT.

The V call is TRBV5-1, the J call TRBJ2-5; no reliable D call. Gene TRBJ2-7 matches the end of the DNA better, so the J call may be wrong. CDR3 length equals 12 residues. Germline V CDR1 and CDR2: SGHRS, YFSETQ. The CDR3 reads CASSPNRYEQYF. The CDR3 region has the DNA TGCGCCAGCAGCCCCAACCGCTACGAGCAGTACTTC.

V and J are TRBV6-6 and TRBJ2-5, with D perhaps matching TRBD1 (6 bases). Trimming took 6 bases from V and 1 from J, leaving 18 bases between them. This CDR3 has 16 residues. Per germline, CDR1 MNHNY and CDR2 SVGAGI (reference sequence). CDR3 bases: TGTGCCAGCAGATACGGCAGGGGTAACACCCAAGAGACCCAGTACTTC. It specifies CASRYGRGNTQETQYF.

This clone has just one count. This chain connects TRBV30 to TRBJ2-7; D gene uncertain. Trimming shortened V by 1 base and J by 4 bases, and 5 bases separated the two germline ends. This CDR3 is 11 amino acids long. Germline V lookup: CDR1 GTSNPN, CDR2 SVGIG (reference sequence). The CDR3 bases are TGTGCCTGGAGTGCCCTATACGAGCAGTACTTC. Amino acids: CAWSALYEQYF. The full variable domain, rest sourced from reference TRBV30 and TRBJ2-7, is SQTIHQWPATLVQPVGSPLSLECTVEGTSNPNLYWYRQAAGRGLQLLFYSVGIGQISSEVPQNLSASRPQDRQFILSSKKLLLSDSGFYLCAWSALYEQYFGPGTRLTVT.

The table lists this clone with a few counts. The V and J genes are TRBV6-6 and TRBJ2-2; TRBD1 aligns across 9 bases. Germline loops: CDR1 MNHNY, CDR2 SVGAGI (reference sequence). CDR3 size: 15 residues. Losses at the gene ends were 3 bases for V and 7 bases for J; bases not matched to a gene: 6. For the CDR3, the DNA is TGTGCCAGCAGTTATACAGGGGGCCTCGGCGGGGAGCTGTTTTTT. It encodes CASSYTGGLGGELFF.

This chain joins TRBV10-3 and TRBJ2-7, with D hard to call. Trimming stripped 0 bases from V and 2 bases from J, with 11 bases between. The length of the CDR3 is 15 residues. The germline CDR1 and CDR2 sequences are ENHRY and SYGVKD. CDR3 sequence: CAISESGRFTYEQYF. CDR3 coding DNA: TGTGCCATCAGTGAGTCTGGCAGATTCACCTACGAGCAGTACTTC.

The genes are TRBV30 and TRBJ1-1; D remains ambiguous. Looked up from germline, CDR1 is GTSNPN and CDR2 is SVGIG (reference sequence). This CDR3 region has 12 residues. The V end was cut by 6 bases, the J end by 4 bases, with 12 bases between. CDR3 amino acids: CACRDKATEAFF. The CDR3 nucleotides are TGTGCCTGTAGAGACAAGGCCACTGAAGCTTTCTTT. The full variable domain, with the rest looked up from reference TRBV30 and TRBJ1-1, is SQTIHQWPATLVQPVGSPLSLECTVEGTSNPNLYWYRQAAGRGLQLLFYSVGIGQISSEVPQNLSASRPQDRQFILSSKKLLLSDSGFYLCACRDKATEAFFGQGTRLTVV.

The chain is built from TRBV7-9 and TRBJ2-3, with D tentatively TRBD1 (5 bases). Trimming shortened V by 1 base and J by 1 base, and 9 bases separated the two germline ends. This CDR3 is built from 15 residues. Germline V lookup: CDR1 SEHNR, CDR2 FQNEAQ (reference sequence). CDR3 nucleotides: TGTGCCAGCAGCTTAGGGGGCGTCGGCACAGATACGCAGTATTTT. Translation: CASSLGGVGTDTQYF.

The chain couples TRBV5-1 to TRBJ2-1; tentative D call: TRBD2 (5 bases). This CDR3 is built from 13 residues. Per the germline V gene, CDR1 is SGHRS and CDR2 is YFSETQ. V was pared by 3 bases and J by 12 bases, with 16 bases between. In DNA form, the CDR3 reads TGCGCCAGCAGCTCCACGTCGGCGGCGGGGCAGTTCTTC. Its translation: CASSSTSAAGQFF.

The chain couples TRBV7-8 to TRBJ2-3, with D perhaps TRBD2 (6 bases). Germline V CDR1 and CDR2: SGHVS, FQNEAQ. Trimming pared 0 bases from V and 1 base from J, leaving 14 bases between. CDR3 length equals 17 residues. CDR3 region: CASSLASGRSGTDTQYF. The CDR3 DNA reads TGTGCCAGCAGCTTAGCGTCCGGGAGAAGTGGCACAGATACGCAGTATTTT.

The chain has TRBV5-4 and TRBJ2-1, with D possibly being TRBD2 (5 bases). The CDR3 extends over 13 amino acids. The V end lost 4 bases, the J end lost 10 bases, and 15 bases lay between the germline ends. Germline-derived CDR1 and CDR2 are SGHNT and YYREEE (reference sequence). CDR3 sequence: CASSNSLAYEQFF. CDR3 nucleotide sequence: TGTGCCAGCAGCAACTCTCTAGCTTACGAGCAGTTCTTC.

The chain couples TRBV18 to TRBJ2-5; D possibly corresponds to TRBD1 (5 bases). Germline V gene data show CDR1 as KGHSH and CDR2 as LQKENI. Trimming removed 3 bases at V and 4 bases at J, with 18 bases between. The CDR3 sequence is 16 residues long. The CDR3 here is CASSPQGPELGETQYF. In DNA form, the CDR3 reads TGTGCCAGCTCACCCCAGGGTCCTGAGTTAGGAGAGACCCAGTACTTC.

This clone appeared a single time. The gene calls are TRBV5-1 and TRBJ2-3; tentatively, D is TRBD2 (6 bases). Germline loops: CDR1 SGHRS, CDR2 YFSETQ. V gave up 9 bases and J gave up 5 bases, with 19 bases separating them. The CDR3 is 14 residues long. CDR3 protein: CATCLGGPQDTQYF. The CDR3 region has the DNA TGCGCCACTTGTTTGGGGGGTCCCCAAGATACGCAGTATTTT.

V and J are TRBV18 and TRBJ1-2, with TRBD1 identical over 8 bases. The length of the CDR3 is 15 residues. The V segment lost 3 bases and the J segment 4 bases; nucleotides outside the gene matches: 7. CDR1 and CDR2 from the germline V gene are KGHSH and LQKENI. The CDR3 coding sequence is TGTGCCAGCTCACCTACCGGACAGGGAACCTATGGCTACACCTTC. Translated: CASSPTGQGTYGYTF.

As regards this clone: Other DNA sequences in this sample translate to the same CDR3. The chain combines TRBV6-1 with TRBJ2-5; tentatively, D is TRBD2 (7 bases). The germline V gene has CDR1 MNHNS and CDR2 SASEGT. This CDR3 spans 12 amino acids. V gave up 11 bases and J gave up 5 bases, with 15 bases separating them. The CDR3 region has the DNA TGTGCCGGGGAGGGGGGAGGTGAGACCCAGTACTTC. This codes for CAGEGGGETQYF.

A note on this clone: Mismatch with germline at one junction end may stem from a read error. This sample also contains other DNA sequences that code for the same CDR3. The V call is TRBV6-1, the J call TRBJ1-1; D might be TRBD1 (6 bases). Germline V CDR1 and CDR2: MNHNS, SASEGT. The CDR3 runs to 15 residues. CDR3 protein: CASSEVGGGHTEAFF. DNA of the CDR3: TGTGCCAGTAGTGAAGTCGGGGGGGGGCACACTGAAGCTTTCTTT.